This T cell receptor (beta chain) was profiled in a study of OX40 agonist ivuxolimab in advanced cancers. Trimming left V 5 bases short and J 4 bases short, with 13 bases between. Germline V gene data show CDR1 as LNHNV and CDR2 as YYDKDF (reference sequence). The CDR3 has 14 residues. The data were produced by immunoSEQ multiplex PCR, yet TCRdb's version contains in-frame clones alone and is incomplete. This sample yields about 27,000 clones, of which roughly 80% are seen a single time; approximately 14% belongs to the top ten. The chain employs TRBV15 and TRBJ2-3, with D possibly matching TRBD1 (5 bases). Sequenced here: CD4+ or CD8+ T cells sorted from blood, sampled in a trial of the OX40 agonist ivuxolimab. The TCR originated in an adult with an advanced solid tumor such as melanoma, head and neck, liver or kidney cancer. The CDR3 sequence is CATSEQVSADTQYF. The CDR3 coding sequence is TGTGCCACCAGCGAACAGGTTTCAGCAGATACGCAGTATTTT.